The 12 T cell receptor beta chains in this list originate from one sample, sequenced in a study of beta chain features in type 1 diabetes. Antigens for these TCRs are unknown. Study-wide findings and caveats: Shorter TCRB CDR3s, moderately but significantly so, marked every one of the four CD4+ subsets in Type 1 diabetes patients.

All of the isolated RNA was reverse transcribed, so expressed TCRB transcripts were sequenced. TCRdb's table, derived via immunoSEQ multiplex PCR, lists solely in-frame clones and lacks some. In the table there are 400,000 or so clones, roughly 13% of which are singletons. Source material: naive CD4+ T cells from blood. The receptors originated from a young woman with type 1 diabetes.

The V gene is TRBV18, the J gene TRBJ2-5; perhaps TRBD1 as D (6 bases). The germline V gene encodes CDR1 KGHSH and CDR2 LQKENI. V was trimmed by 7 bases and J by 2 bases, leaving 11 bases between them. CDR3 length equals 13 residues. The CDR3 sequence is CASFRDRQETQYF. Written as DNA, the CDR3 is TGTGCCAGCTTCCGTGACAGGCAAGAGACCCAGTACTTC.

This clone has only a few counts. The chain couples TRBV5-1 to TRBJ2-3; 8 bases are shared with TRBD2. The CDR3 has 15 amino acids. Germline V gene data show CDR1 as SGHRS and CDR2 as YFSETQ. V shed 0 bases and J 4 bases; nucleotides not matched to a gene: 4. The CDR3 protein is CASSLVAGPPDTQYF. As DNA, the CDR3 is TGCGCCAGCAGCTTGGTAGCGGGGCCCCCAGATACGCAGTATTTT.

This clone was found a few times. The chain links TRBV29-1 to TRBJ1-4; 8 bases align to TRBD1. Losses at the gene ends were 2 bases for V and 10 bases for J; bases not matched to a gene: 6. The V gene's germline CDR1 is SQVTM and CDR2 ANQGSEA. The CDR3 is 13 amino acids. CDR3 residues: CSVERGQGGKLFF. The CDR3 region has the DNA TGCAGCGTTGAACGAGGACAGGGTGGAAAACTGTTTTTT.

This clone was recorded a few times. J is TRBJ1-2 and V is TRBV15; D may be TRBD1 (5 bases). There are 14 residues in the CDR3. Germline values: CDR1 LNHNV, CDR2 YYDKDF (reference sequence). The germline V and J ends were trimmed by 0 bases and 4 bases, with 9 bases remaining between them. The DNA for the CDR3 is TGTGCCACCAGCAGAGAGCAGGGCTCCTATGGCTACACCTTC. It translates to CATSREQGSYGYTF.

The V call is TRBV6-5, the J call TRBJ1-2, with 7 positions matching TRBD1. Per germline, CDR1 MNHEY and CDR2 SVGAGI. This CDR3 region has 12 residues. The ends lost 6 bases at V and 8 bases at J; junction bases unmatched: 6. As DNA, the CDR3 is TGTGCCAGCAGCGACAGGGCGGGGGGCTACACCTTC. It is translated as CASSDRAGGYTF.

The V gene is TRBV11-2, the J gene TRBJ2-3; 7 nucleotides line up with TRBD2. CDR3 length: 15 residues. The germline gives CDR1 SGHAT, CDR2 FQNNGV. J was trimmed by 6 bases and V by 5 bases; bases with no gene match: 11. The CDR3: CASSGPRSGGDTQYF. In DNA form, the CDR3 reads TGTGCCAGCAGCGGCCCGCGGTCGGGAGGTGATACGCAGTATTTT.

This clone was counted only a few times. This chain joins TRBV5-4 and TRBJ2-7; 7 nucleotides agree with TRBD1. J was trimmed by 2 bases and V by 1 base; bases with no gene match: 3. This CDR3 region has 14 residues. Germline-derived CDR1 and CDR2 are SGHNT and YYREEE (reference sequence). Here the CDR3 reads CASSLRGRPYEQYF. The DNA of the CDR3 is TGTGCCAGCAGCTTGAGGGGGCGTCCCTACGAGCAGTACTTC.

The J gene is TRBJ2-7, the V gene TRBV4-1, with 7 bases that match TRBD1. V shed 1 base and J 2 bases; nucleotides not matched to a gene: 8. Germline CDR1 reads MGHRA; CDR2 reads YSYEKL. This CDR3 comprises 16 residues. The CDR3 sequence: CASSQGYRGNTYEQYF. The CDR3 DNA is TGCGCCAGCAGCCAAGGATACAGGGGTAACACCTACGAGCAGTACTTC.

The chain uses TRBV30 and TRBJ2-7, with D unclear. This CDR3 comprises 11 residues. The germline V gene has CDR1 GTSNPN and CDR2 SVGIG (reference sequence). Trimming pared 4 bases from V and 6 bases from J, leaving 10 bases between. CDR3 loop: CAWMGNFEQYF. As DNA, the CDR3 is TGTGCCTGGATGGGCAATTTCGAGCAGTACTTC.

The table lists this clone with a few counts. The chain combines TRBV5-6 with TRBJ2-1; the D is unclear. This CDR3 is built from 11 residues. Trimming cost V 5 bases and J 9 bases, with 9 bases left between them. Germline CDR1 SGHDT, CDR2 YYEEEE. CDR3 in DNA: TGTGCCAGCAGTACCAGTGTTGAGCAGTTCTTC. The encoded protein is CASSTSVEQFF.

This clone has just a few counts. Other DNA sequences from this sample encode an identical CDR3 as well. J is TRBJ1-5 and V is TRBV7-9; D not certain. V lost 1 base and J 4 bases, leaving 5 bases between the germline ends. This CDR3 comprises 13 residues. Per the germline V gene, CDR1 is SEHNR and CDR2 is FQNEAQ (reference sequence). The CDR3 here is CASSLDGNQPQHF. CDR3 bases: TGTGCCAGCAGCTTAGACGGGAATCAGCCCCAGCATTTT.

The sample holds a few counts of this clone. The J gene is TRBJ2-7, the V gene TRBV5-1; TRBD2 agrees at 8 bases. Unmatched junction bases numbered 5, after V lost 2 bases and J lost 4 bases. This CDR3 is 14 amino acids long. In germline, CDR1 is SGHRS, CDR2 YFSETQ. CDR3 in amino acids: CASSLNGREYEQYF. For the CDR3, the DNA is TGCGCCAGCAGCTTAAACGGGAGGGAGTACGAGCAGTACTTC.